The rows below give T cell receptor beta chains drawn from one sample of a study of identical twins. In TCRdb, the 5' RACE reads were re-called with MiXCR into one record per CDR3 protein. The sample records hundreds of thousands of distinct CDR3 sequences, roughly 12% being singletons. These same records also appear under a second study, on yellow fever vaccine responses in identical twins.

What was sequenced was PBMCs. The receptors were sampled from a woman aged 18-35 years in good health. The CDR3 runs from the conserved cysteine through the conserved F or W.

>TRBJ1-2|TRBV13
CASSGGDQYGYTF
>TRBJ2-7|TRBV5-1
CASSSANPGQGGYEQYF
>TRBJ1-5|TRBV5-8
CASSGRDRMNQPQHF
>TRBJ2-7|TRBV20-1
CSAQRGLAGDTYEQYF
>TRBJ2-3|TRBV3-1
CASSQDSGLRGVGTDTQYF
>TRBJ2-2|TRBV11-2
CASSLEAGSGELFF
>TRBJ2-5|TRBV5-6
CASSSDRGRETQYF
>TRBJ2-1|TRBV6-5
CASSYGWGPVDKQFF
>TRBJ2-5|TRBV12-3/TRBV12-4
CASIGTSGRPPETQYF
>TRBJ2-1|TRBV6-4
CASSESPEDSEQFF
>TRBJ1-5|TRBV12-3/TRBV12-4
CASSPGQGRNQPQHF
>TRBJ2-2|TRBV2
CASSLHRGSSGELFF
>TRBJ2-7|TRBV12-3/TRBV12-4
CASKGLAGDYEQYF
>TRBJ2-7|TRBV11-2
CASSPPGGPSYEQYF
>TRBJ2-5|TRBV11-1
CASSNAWELAGPQETQYF
>TRBJ2-1|TRBV5-1
CASSPSTGQIYNEQFF
>TRBJ1-1|TRBV10-3
CAISDPSGLNTEAFF
>TRBJ2-3|TRBV29-1
CSVERGASTDTQYF
>TRBJ1-1|TRBV20-1
CSASLGMNTEAFF
>TRBJ2-7|TRBV3-1
CASSPLGSGTYEQYF
>TRBJ2-5|TRBV6-1
CASSIGDVQETQYF
>TRBJ1-2|TRBV5-1
CASSLVKGGYGYTF